The T cell receptor beta chain under discussion was sequenced for a study of T cells in Graves' hyperthyroidism and ophthalmopathy. Turning to the study itself: Upon initial diagnosis and before any treatment, peripheral blood was collected.

In the case of this clonotype: Its antigen is not identified. This may be a read error: a much more frequent sequence differs by one nucleotide.

Thyroid ultrasound and orbital computed tomography, with clinical symptoms and serum thyroxine and TRAb, informed diagnoses. Findings of the study overall: Ophthalmopathy and stable hyperthyroidism were separated by a 13 V-J model.

V gave up 5 bases and J gave up 6 bases, with 20 bases separating them. Germline CDR1 reads MNHEY; CDR2 reads SMNVEV (reference sequence). The CDR3 loop spans 15 amino acids. There were TCR beta CDR3 regions amplified from RNA transcripts. In the first-round RT-PCR of the TCR CDR3, the HTBI primer set was used. TCRdb called the multiplex PCR reads again in MiXCR, with one record for every CDR3 protein. The table has 250,000 to 350,000 distinct CDR3 sequences, 16% seen once; the top ten hold roughly 33%. The chain employs TRBV27 and TRBJ2-7; D is perhaps TRBD1 or TRBD2 (6 bases each). This receptor was taken from a man aged 25 to 40 with Graves' hyperthyroidism. Sequencing was carried out using blood. CDR3 DNA sequence: TGTGCCAGCAGTCTCTTCGTGGGGGGCGCATCCGAGCAGTACTTC. The encoded protein is CASSLFVGGASEQYF.